The present T cell receptor (beta chain) was sequenced within a study of PD-L1 blockade in urothelial cancer. For the study at large: Atezolizumab therapy began for patients in the mid-2010s, dosed at 1,200 mg intravenously every 3 weeks. The number of prior chemotherapy regimens per patient was 0 to 3.

Trimming left V 5 bases short and J 3 bases short, with 6 bases between. Germline V gives CDR1 WNHNN, CDR2 SYGVQD (reference sequence). The CDR3 loop spans 12 amino acids. Time point denoted: pretreatment peripheral blood. All patients handed over anywhere from 1 to 8 samples, pretreatment and on-treatment. Sequencing was performed with immunoSEQ multiplex PCR; in TCRdb, only in-frame clones are kept and a portion is missing. The table lists 70,000 to 75,000 clones, 84% of them singletons. The sample here was PBMCs, taken around atezolizumab (anti-PD-L1) treatment. The sequence was obtained from a woman aged 70 to 79 with urothelial cancer. The V gene is TRBV10-1, the J gene TRBJ2-3; no clear D gene. The CDR3 sequence: CASSPGTDTQYF. CDR3 bases: TGCGCCAGCAGTCCCGGGACAGATACGCAGTATTTT.